Below, 2 T cell receptor beta chains from the same sample are listed, as sequenced in a study of CD8+CD57+ T cells in acquired aplastic anemia. It was genomic DNA that served as the template for profiling TCR beta VDJ and CDR3. Using its own MiXCR run on the reads, TCRdb lists one record per CDR3 protein. Of under 200,000 distinct CDR3 sequences detected, 40% to 60% appear once; the ten largest clones hold about 31%. Before being chosen for sequencing, patients had shown CD8+CD57+ cell expansion by flow cytometry. The source material was sorted CD4+, CD8+, or CD8+CD57+ T cells (not recorded which) from PBMCs. The receptors shown here come from a human donor with aplastic anemia.

The V and J genes are TRBV2 and TRBJ2-7; 7 nucleotides agree with TRBD2. Germline V gives CDR1 SNHLY, CDR2 FYNNEI. The CDR3 consists of 13 residues. CDR3 nucleotides: TGTGCAGCGGGGCGGAGGAGCTCCTACGAGCAGTACTTC. As protein: CAAGRRSSYEQYF.

The chain employs TRBV29-1 and TRBJ2-3; no firm D call. Germline CDR1 reads SQVTM; CDR2 reads ANQGSEA. V lost 8 bases, J lost 4 bases, and 16 bases lay in between. This CDR3 contains 13 residues. This CDR3 is CSIDRLDPDTQYF. The CDR3 DNA reads TGCAGCATCGATCGGCTGGATCCAGATACGCAGTATTTT.